Below are 9 T cell receptor beta chains sequenced from a single sample in a study of T cell repertoires in cytomegalovirus infection. TCRdb reanalysed the reads using MiXCR and keeps one entry per CDR3 protein. The sample has about 770,000 distinct CDR3 sequences, 25% to 30% seen once. Their antigen targets remain unknown. The material was cultured CD8+ T cells from PBMCs, obtained from culture after CMV antigen stimulation. Receptor source: a human donor in good health (CMV status not recorded). Some clones in this sample may be carry-over from other donors' samples.

The chain is built from TRBV6-1 and TRBJ2-5; tentative D call: TRBD1 (6 bases). Per germline, CDR1 MNHNS and CDR2 SASEGT. The CDR3 extends over 15 amino acids. Trimming pared 4 bases from V and 5 bases from J, leaving 17 bases between. This CDR3 is CASSGHGTLEETQYF. In DNA, the CDR3 is TGTGCCAGCAGTGGACACGGGACATTAGAGGAGACCCAGTACTTC.

The rearrangement links TRBV20-1 to TRBJ2-2; D perhaps matches TRBD2 (5 bases). The CDR3 length is 16 residues. V was shortened by 0 bases and J by 1 base, with 12 bases between the two germline ends. CDR1 is DFQATT, CDR2 SNEGSKA, per germline (reference sequence). CDR3 bases: TGCAGTGCTAGAGATCGGAAGGGAGAGAACACCGGGGAGCTGTTTTTT. It yields the protein CSARDRKGENTGELFF.

The chain carries TRBV6-1 and TRBJ2-1; TRBD1 aligns across 9 bases. With V trimmed by 5 bases and J by 8 bases, 7 bases remained unmatched. This CDR3 region has 14 residues. Germline assignment: CDR1 MNHNS and CDR2 SASEGT. This CDR3 reads CASSIYRGPYEQFF. DNA of the CDR3: TGTGCCAGCAGTATCTACAGGGGGCCCTATGAGCAGTTCTTC.

This clonotype has only a few counts. V gene TRBV7-2 combines with J gene TRBJ2-3; TRBD2 aligns across 7 bases. Germline CDR1 and CDR2: SGHTA and FQGNSA. J was trimmed by 14 bases and V by 3 bases; bases with no gene match: 17. The CDR3 totals 15 residues. The CDR3: CASSFPGLSLRFRYF. The CDR3 nucleotides read TGTGCCAGCAGCTTTCCGGGACTATCGTTACGATTTCGGTATTTT.

This clonotype has at least ten counts. CDR3 nucleotides: TGTGCCAGCAGCACACCCGGGACAGGGTGGGCCCATTCCTACGAGCAGTACGTC. This translates into CASSTPGTGWAHSYEQYV. The chain joins TRBV7-9 to TRBJ2-7; 9 bases are a match to TRBD1. V trimming: 5 bases; J trimming: 1 base; junction bases outside the gene matches: 15. Germline V gene data show CDR1 as SEHNR and CDR2 as FQNEAQ (reference sequence). CDR3 length equals 18 residues.

The chain links TRBV2 to TRBJ1-6; D possibly corresponds to TRBD1 (5 bases). The CDR3 is 16 residues long. Between the trimmed V and J ends, which lost 3 bases and 8 bases, there was a span of 17 bases. In germline, CDR1 is SNHLY, CDR2 FYNNEI. The chain's CDR3 is CASSDPREGRDSPLHF. The CDR3 DNA reads as TGTGCCAGCAGTGACCCGCGTGAGGGGCGGGATTCACCCCTCCACTTT.

This clonotype was seen a few times. J is TRBJ1-2 and V is TRBV7-8; no definite D call. Germline V lookup: CDR1 SGHVS, CDR2 FQNEAQ. The CDR3 extends over 14 amino acids. Trimming left V 0 bases short and J 8 bases short, with 13 bases between. CDR3 amino acids: CASSLAGWVYGYTF. CDR3 nucleotides: TGTGCCAGCAGCTTAGCTGGGTGGGTGTACGGCTACACCTTC.

CDR3 loop: CASSSRDSVNTEAFF. The CDR3 DNA sequence: TGCGCCAGCAGCTCCCGGGACAGCGTGAACACTGAAGCTTTCTTT. The V and J genes are TRBV5-1 and TRBJ1-1; 7 nucleotides agree with TRBD1. Germline CDR1 is SGHRS and CDR2 is YFSETQ. The CDR3 runs to 15 residues. The V and J ends lost 3 bases and 0 bases, in that order; junction bases with no gene match: 5.

Only a few counts were recorded for this clonotype. The rearrangement uses TRBV5-4 and TRBJ1-2; 8 bases align to TRBD1. Germline CDR1 SGHNT, CDR2 YYREEE (reference sequence). J was trimmed by 5 bases and V by 0 bases; bases with no gene match: 12. There are 17 residues in the CDR3. The chain's CDR3 is CASSLDQVWTGSYGYTF. The DNA of the CDR3 is TGTGCCAGCAGCTTGGATCAGGTCTGGACAGGGAGTTATGGCTACACCTTC.